These 31 T cell receptor beta chains were sequenced from one sample in a study of T cells after yellow fever vaccination. TCRdb used MiXCR to reprocess the 5' RACE reads, holding one entry per CDR3 protein. The sample consists of some 110,000 distinct CDR3 sequences, 7.2% of them appearing once. Sequenced material: CD4+ T cells sorted from PBMCs, taken roughly seven weeks after the first yellow fever vaccination. The receptors were sampled from a young man who received the YFV17D yellow fever vaccine.

This chain links TRBV7-9 with TRBJ2-4; a possible D gene is TRBD2 (5 bases). The V gene lost 5 bases and the J gene lost 9 bases, with 14 bases spanning the gap. Germline V gene lookup returns CDR1 SEHNR and CDR2 FQNEAQ (reference sequence). The CDR3 extends over 13 amino acids. The CDR3 loop reads CASSPGEFGIQYF. The CDR3 DNA follows: TGTGCCAGCAGCCCTGGGGAGTTCGGCATTCAGTACTTC.

This clonotype was observed many times. The V and J genes are TRBV12-3 or TRBV12-4 and TRBJ1-6; no clear D gene. V lost 6 bases to trimming and J lost 5 bases, with 17 bases between them. The CDR3 totals 16 residues. The CDR3 here is CASRPVEGRNNSPLHF. The CDR3 DNA reads as TGTGCCAGCAGACCCGTGGAGGGCCGTAATAATTCACCCCTCCACTTT.

This clonotype was counted many times. The chain joins TRBV7-9 to TRBJ1-2; maybe TRBD1 (5 bases). Germline V gives CDR1 SEHNR, CDR2 FQNEAQ (reference sequence). The CDR3 spans 13 residues. V lost 4 bases and J lost 8, with 14 bases in between. The CDR3 sequence: CASSSITGGGYTF. DNA of the CDR3: TGTGCCAGCAGCTCCATCACAGGTGGAGGCTACACCTTC.

The chain employs TRBV20-1 and TRBJ2-7, with no clear D. The CDR3 runs 12 residues. V lost 1 base to trimming and J lost 4 bases, with 8 bases between them. Germline V CDR1 and CDR2: DFQATT, SNEGSKA (reference sequence). CDR3 DNA sequence: TGCAGTGCTAGAGTGCCCAATTACGAGCAGTACTTC. This gives the protein CSARVPNYEQYF.

This clonotype was seen repeatedly, ten times or more. The chain carries TRBV24-1 and TRBJ2-1; D not certain. The V end lost 1 base, the J end lost 8 bases, and 8 bases lay between the germline ends. The CDR3 spans 13 residues. Germline CDR1 is KGHDR and CDR2 is SFDVKD. Here the CDR3 DNA reads TGTGCCACCAGTGATTTTACCGGCGATGAGCAGTTCTTC. It encodes CATSDFTGDEQFF.

DNA for the CDR3: TGTGCCAGCGGAGGGGAGTGGGAGACCCAGTACTTC. Protein sequence: CASGGEWETQYF. The V gene is TRBV5-4, the J gene TRBJ2-5; D perhaps matches TRBD2 (6 bases). V lost 7 bases to trimming and J lost 5 bases, with 12 bases between them. This CDR3 comprises 12 residues. Germline loops: CDR1 SGHNT, CDR2 YYREEE (reference sequence). Variable domain in full (rest from reference TRBV5-4 and TRBJ2-5): ETGVTQSPTHLIKTRGQQVTLRCSSQSGHNTVSWYQQALGQGPQFIFQYYREEENGRGNFPPRFSGLQFPNYSSELNVNALELDDSALYLCASGGEWETQYFGPGTRLLVL.

The rearrangement joins TRBV3-1 to TRBJ2-1; no firm D call. This CDR3 region has 12 residues. In germline, CDR1 is LGHDT, CDR2 YNNKEL (reference sequence). Trimming removed 0 bases from V and 15 bases from J, with 12 bases in between. The CDR3 bases are TGTGCCAGCAGCCAAGATTCACGGCGATGGTTCTTC. This encodes CASSQDSRRWFF.

The V and J genes are TRBV5-1 and TRBJ1-5, with D maybe TRBD1 (6 bases). CDR1 is SGHRS and CDR2 is YFSETQ in the germline V gene. This CDR3 comprises 15 residues. Trimming cost V 2 bases and J 7 bases, with 16 bases left between them. CDR3 amino acids: CASSLVAGVDQPQHF. CDR3 coding DNA: TGCGCCAGCAGCTTAGTTGCAGGGGTGGACCAGCCCCAGCATTTT.

This clonotype showed up many times. V gene TRBV18 combines with J gene TRBJ2-5, with TRBD1 identical over 7 bases. Germline assignment: CDR1 KGHSH and CDR2 LQKENI. Germline trimming cut 5 bases from V and 2 bases from J; bases unmatched to any gene: 5. CDR3 length: 14 residues. The CDR3 coding sequence is TGTGCCAGCTCAGATGACAGGGTACAAGAGACCCAGTACTTC. Protein sequence: CASSDDRVQETQYF. Full variable domain (outside the CDR3, taken from reference TRBV18 and TRBJ2-5): NAGVMQNPRHLVRRRGQEARLRCSPMKGHSHVYWYRQLPEEGLKFMVYLQKENIIDESGMPKERFSAEFPKEGPSILRIQQVVRGDSAAYFCASSDDRVQETQYFGPGTRLLVL.

This clonotype appeared many times. The rearrangement links TRBV5-1 to TRBJ2-1, with D hard to call. In germline, CDR1 is SGHRS, CDR2 YFSETQ. V was pared by 1 base and J by 8 bases, with 16 bases between. The length of the CDR3 is 15 residues. CDR3 nucleotide sequence: TGCGCCAGCAGCTTGAGTACGTCTTCGGTCGATGAGCAGTTCTTC. Its protein product is CASSLSTSSVDEQFF.

This clonotype was observed at least ten times. The chain joins TRBV5-1 to TRBJ2-7; TRBD2 is a possible D gene (6 bases). Trimming pared 2 bases from V and 3 bases from J, leaving 12 bases between. The CDR3 has 14 residues. Germline CDR1 reads SGHRS; CDR2 reads YFSETQ. The CDR3 nucleotides read TGCGCCAGCAGCTTAAGAGGGGAGGTCTACGAGCAGTACTTC. Amino acids: CASSLRGEVYEQYF. Variable domain in full (rest from reference TRBV5-1 and TRBJ2-7): KAGVTQTPRYLIKTRGQQVTLSCSPISGHRSVSWYQQTPGQGLQFLFEYFSETQRNKGNFPGRFSGRQFSNSRSEMNVSTLELGDSALYLCASSLRGEVYEQYFGPGTRLTVT.

As concerns this clonotype: Possible read error: a much larger clone is one base away. The CDR3 sequence is CASGQEYNERFF. Here the CDR3 DNA reads TGTGCCAGCGGACAAGAATACAATGAGCGGTTCTTC. The chain is built from TRBV27 and TRBJ2-1; D perhaps matches TRBD1 (5 bases). The CDR3 has 12 residues. Germline-derived CDR1 and CDR2 are MNHEY and SMNVEV (reference sequence).

V usage is TRBV6-5 and J usage is TRBJ1-6; D call uncertain. Germline CDR1 and CDR2: MNHEY and SVGAGI. The CDR3 is 12 residues long. V was pared by 3 bases and J by 10 bases, with 7 bases between. Here the CDR3 reads CASSYGMSPLHF. CDR3 bases: TGTGCCAGCAGTTATGGGATGTCACCCCTCCACTTT.

This clonotype was observed many times. V is TRBV19 and J is TRBJ2-1; D is perhaps TRBD1 or TRBD2 (6 bases each). Germline V gives CDR1 LNHDA, CDR2 SQIVND (reference sequence). V lost 6 bases to trimming and J lost 10 bases, with 19 bases between them. The CDR3 spans 14 residues. The CDR3 sequence: CASSPGAYLREQFF. The CDR3 coding sequence is TGTGCCAGTAGCCCGGGGGCCTATCTCCGGGAGCAGTTCTTC.

The sample holds many counts of this clonotype. V usage is TRBV5-1 and J usage is TRBJ2-3; no clear D gene. The V end was cut by 1 base, the J end by 4 bases, with 4 bases between. Per germline, CDR1 SGHRS and CDR2 YFSETQ. The CDR3 sequence is 12 residues long. The chain's CDR3 is CASSLIPDTQYF. The CDR3 region has the DNA TGCGCCAGCAGCTTGATCCCAGATACGCAGTATTTT. The full variable domain, its missing parts supplied by reference TRBV5-1 and TRBJ2-3, is KAGVTQTPRYLIKTRGQQVTLSCSPISGHRSVSWYQQTPGQGLQFLFEYFSETQRNKGNFPGRFSGRQFSNSRSEMNVSTLELGDSALYLCASSLIPDTQYFGPGTRLTVL.

This clonotype was seen at least ten times. This chain connects TRBV5-1 to TRBJ1-1, with a possible D match to TRBD1 (6 bases). This CDR3 comprises 15 residues. Germline-derived CDR1 and CDR2 are SGHRS and YFSETQ. With 3 bases removed from V and 0 bases from J, the gap between germline ends came to 12 bases. The CDR3 region has the DNA TGCGCCAGCAGCTGGGGGGCAGGTATGAACACTGAAGCTTTCTTT. Translating it yields CASSWGAGMNTEAFF.

Many counts were recorded for this clonotype. V and J are TRBV18 and TRBJ1-2; TRBD1 agrees at 8 bases. Germline lookup yields CDR1 KGHSH and CDR2 LQKENI. V was clipped by 3 bases and J by 4 bases; unmatched bases: 13. CDR3 size: 17 residues. For the CDR3, the DNA is TGTGCCAGCTCACCCACGGGGCGGAGACAGGGGACCTATGGCTACACCTTC. It specifies CASSPTGRRQGTYGYTF. Full variable domain (rest looked up from reference TRBV18 and TRBJ1-2): NAGVMQNPRHLVRRRGQEARLRCSPMKGHSHVYWYRQLPEEGLKFMVYLQKENIIDESGMPKERFSAEFPKEGPSILRIQQVVRGDSAAYFCASSPTGRRQGTYGYTFGSGTRLTVV.

This clonotype was counted many times. The V and J genes are TRBV10-3 and TRBJ2-7, with TRBD2 as a possible D gene (6 bases). The CDR3 has 15 residues. Germline CDR1 reads ENHRY; CDR2 reads SYGVKD. The ends were cut back, 4 bases at V and 1 base at J, with 14 bases in the middle. CDR3 nucleotides: TGTGCCATCAGTGGGGAGGCTGGGTCTTCCTACGAGCAGTACTTC. Protein sequence: CAISGEAGSSYEQYF.

Ten or more counts support this clonotype. The rearrangement joins TRBV7-3 to TRBJ2-3, with D possibly TRBD2 on 6 matching bases. V lost 2 bases and J 0 bases, leaving 24 bases between the germline ends. There are 20 residues in the CDR3. Per the germline V gene, CDR1 is SGHTA and CDR2 is FQGTGA. The CDR3 here is CASSLFPGRRGTASTDTQYF. Written as DNA, the CDR3 is TGTGCCAGCAGCTTATTTCCGGGTAGGCGGGGAACCGCTAGCACAGATACGCAGTATTTT. Full variable domain (remainder filled in from reference TRBV7-3 and TRBJ2-3): GAGVSQTPSNKVTEKGKYVELRCDPISGHTALYWYRQSLGQGPEFLIYFQGTGAADDSGLPNDRFFAVRPEGSVSTLKIQRTERGDSAVYLCASSLFPGRRGTASTDTQYFGPGTRLTVL.

This clonotype appeared many times. This rearrangement joins TRBV6-5 to TRBJ1-3; the D is unclear. The CDR3 sequence is 15 residues long. The V gene lost 10 bases and the J gene lost 0 bases, with 16 bases spanning the gap. Looked up from germline, CDR1 is MNHEY and CDR2 is SVGAGI. The CDR3 DNA sequence: TGTGCCACCTCCATAAGCCGATTCTCTGGAAACACCATATATTTT. Protein product: CATSISRFSGNTIYF.

This clonotype was found many times. The CDR3 protein is CASSSGQGNYF. The CDR3 coding sequence is TGCGCCAGCAGCTCCGGACAGGGAAATTATTTT. V usage is TRBV5-1 and J usage is TRBJ2-3; the match to TRBD1 covers 8 bases. Germline CDR1 is SGHRS and CDR2 is YFSETQ. The CDR3 has 11 amino acids. The J segment lost 15 bases and the V segment lost 3 bases, leaving 6 bases of the junction unmatched.

The sample holds many counts of this clonotype. This sequence joins TRBV6-2 or TRBV6-3 and TRBJ2-2; D is uncertain. The length of the CDR3 is 11 residues. V lost 6 bases and J 7 bases, leaving 6 bases between the germline ends. Germline CDR1 and CDR2: MNHEY and SVGEGT. CDR3: CASRMNGELFF. Here the CDR3 DNA reads TGTGCCAGCAGGATGAACGGGGAGCTGTTTTTT.

As concerns this clonotype: This may come from a read error, since a much larger clone is one base off. The CDR3 region has the DNA TGTGCCAGCCTGGAACATCGGCCCTACGAGCAGTACTTC. It specifies CASLEHRPYEQYF. The gene calls are TRBV6-4 and TRBJ2-7; no firm D call. Trimming removed 8 bases from V and 2 bases from J, with 13 bases in between. Germline V CDR1 and CDR2: MRHNA, SNTAGT. CDR3 length: 13 residues.

This clonotype was seen ten or more times. The chain couples TRBV10-3 to TRBJ2-5; D is perhaps TRBD1 or TRBD2 (5 bases each). In germline, CDR1 is ENHRY, CDR2 SYGVKD. V lost 8 bases to trimming and J lost 1 base, with 11 bases between them. This CDR3 spans 13 amino acids. Written as DNA, the CDR3 is TGTGCCATCGCAGGGACGGTCCAAGAGACCCAGTACTTC. This encodes CAIAGTVQETQYF.

This clonotype appeared many times. CDR3 DNA: TGCAGCGTCGTTGGGGATGGGCAAGAGACCCAGTACTTC. Encoded protein: CSVVGDGQETQYF. V gene TRBV29-1 combines with J gene TRBJ2-5; D remains ambiguous. The CDR3 is 13 residues long. Germline V lookup: CDR1 SQVTM, CDR2 ANQGSEA. V dropped 6 bases and J dropped 2 bases, with 13 bases sitting between them.

At least ten counts were recorded for this clonotype. The chain joins TRBV9 to TRBJ1-1; D unclear. The CDR3 has 15 amino acids. V lost 0 bases and J lost 1, with 10 bases in between. Per the germline V gene, CDR1 is SGDLS and CDR2 is YYNGEE. The CDR3 DNA follows: TGTGCCAGCAGCGTAGATCTGGGCGGGAACACTGAAGCTTTCTTT. Protein: CASSVDLGGNTEAFF.

This clonotype was seen at least ten times. The chain links TRBV29-1 to TRBJ1-3, with a tentative D call TRBD1 (6 bases). From germline, CDR1 is SQVTM and CDR2 ANQGSEA. The CDR3 totals 14 residues. V dropped 0 bases and J dropped 3 bases, with 9 bases sitting between them. The CDR3 spells CSVEDTGRGNTIYF. The DNA of the CDR3 is TGCAGCGTTGAAGACACAGGGCGTGGAAACACCATATATTTT.

This clonotype has at least ten counts. The rearrangement links TRBV20-1 to TRBJ1-1, with TRBD1 matching 7 bases. V lost 3 bases, J lost 4 bases, and 5 bases stayed unmatched. Germline V gives CDR1 DFQATT, CDR2 SNEGSKA (reference sequence). This CDR3 spans 13 amino acids. The CDR3 region is CSARGDRATEAFF. As DNA, the CDR3 is TGCAGTGCTAGGGGCGACAGGGCCACTGAAGCTTTCTTT.

This clonotype was seen many times. The chain joins TRBV7-2 to TRBJ2-1, with 12 bases matching TRBD2. The CDR3 covers 15 residues. Trimming took 5 bases from V and 6 from J; bases not matched to a gene: 5. Per germline, CDR1 SGHTA and CDR2 FQGNSA. CDR3 region: CASSQRLAGVNEQFF. The CDR3 bases are TGTGCCAGCAGCCAGCGACTAGCGGGGGTCAATGAGCAGTTCTTC.

This clonotype was observed at least ten times. This rearrangement joins TRBV30 to TRBJ2-2, with D perhaps TRBD2 (6 bases). CDR3 length: 15 residues. Germline CDR1 GTSNPN, CDR2 SVGIG (reference sequence). V dropped 6 bases and J dropped 2 bases, with 16 bases sitting between them. DNA of the CDR3: TGTGCCTGCCCCCCTCGGCGGGGAAACACCGGGGAGCTGTTTTTT. It specifies CACPPRRGNTGELFF.

This clonotype was seen repeatedly, ten times or more. The rearrangement links TRBV2 to TRBJ2-3; D not resolved. CDR3 length: 12 amino acids. Germline CDR1 SNHLY, CDR2 FYNNEI. V shed 8 bases and J shed 5 bases, with 11 bases lying between them. The CDR3 DNA follows: TGTGCCAGCGGATTCCAAGGAGATACGCAGTATTTT. Residues: CASGFQGDTQYF.